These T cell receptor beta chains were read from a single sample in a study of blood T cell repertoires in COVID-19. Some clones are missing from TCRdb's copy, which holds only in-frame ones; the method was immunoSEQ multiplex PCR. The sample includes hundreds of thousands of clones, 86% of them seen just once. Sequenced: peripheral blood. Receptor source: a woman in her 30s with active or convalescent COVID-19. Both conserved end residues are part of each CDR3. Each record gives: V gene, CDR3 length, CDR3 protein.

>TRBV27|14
CASKTQGSNQPQHF
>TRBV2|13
CASSEAARTEAFF
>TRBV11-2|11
CASSSSVEAFF
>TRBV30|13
CAYGTGGNYEQYF
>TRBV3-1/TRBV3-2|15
CASSPTGGSGNTIYF
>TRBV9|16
CASSGTLAGATNEQFF
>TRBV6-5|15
CASSTLAANQETQYF
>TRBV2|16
CASSERAGGPYNEQFF
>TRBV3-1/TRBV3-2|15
CASSPMTGSYNEQFF
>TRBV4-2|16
CASSQTTGFGNTEAFF
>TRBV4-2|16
CASSQVPDRGTYEQYF
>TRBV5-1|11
CASSGTAEAFF
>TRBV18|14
CASSPRTGGQPQHF
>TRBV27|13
CASSGRENYGYTF
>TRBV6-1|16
CASSEGARSSVGPQHF
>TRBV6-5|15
CASGWTGGSQETQYF
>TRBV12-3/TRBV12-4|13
CASSTGQPYGYTF
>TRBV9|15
CASSVDESGPGEQYF
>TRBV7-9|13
CASSLKGDYEQYF
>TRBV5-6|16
CASSSRTGGWNQPQHF
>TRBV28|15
CASSLLAGTYNEQFF
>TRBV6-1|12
CASVSRSYEQYF
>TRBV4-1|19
CASSQFLDRGRTGRTEAFF
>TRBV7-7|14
CASSLLGSYNEQFF
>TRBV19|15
CASQAPGGSEEKLFF
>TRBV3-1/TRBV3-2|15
CASSRGEQGNYGYTF
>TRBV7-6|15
CASSVGTSGGDTQYF
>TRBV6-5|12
CASSSLGGGYTF
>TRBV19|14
CASSGQTGTYGYTF